This record concerns one T cell receptor beta chain sequence. The CDR3 is 16 amino acids. Germline-derived CDR1 and CDR2 are SGHAT and FQDESV (reference sequence). Unmatched junction bases numbered 6, after V lost 7 bases and J lost 3 bases. This sample was included in a study of T cell responses to AZD1222 COVID-19 vaccine. Sequencing was performed with immunoSEQ multiplex PCR; in TCRdb, only in-frame clones are kept and a portion is missing. Counted here are roughly 67,000 clones, almost 90% occurring once; the ten biggest clones make up around 7.8%. This clonotype was sampled from an adult in good health. The sequencing here drew on peripheral blood, taken on day 0 of AZD1222 vaccination. The chain has TRBV11-1 and TRBJ2-2, with 12 positions matching TRBD2. The DNA for the CDR3 is TGTGCCAGCAAAGGAGGGACTAGCGGGTACACCGGGGAGCTGTTTTTT. Its translation is CASKGGTSGYTGELFF.